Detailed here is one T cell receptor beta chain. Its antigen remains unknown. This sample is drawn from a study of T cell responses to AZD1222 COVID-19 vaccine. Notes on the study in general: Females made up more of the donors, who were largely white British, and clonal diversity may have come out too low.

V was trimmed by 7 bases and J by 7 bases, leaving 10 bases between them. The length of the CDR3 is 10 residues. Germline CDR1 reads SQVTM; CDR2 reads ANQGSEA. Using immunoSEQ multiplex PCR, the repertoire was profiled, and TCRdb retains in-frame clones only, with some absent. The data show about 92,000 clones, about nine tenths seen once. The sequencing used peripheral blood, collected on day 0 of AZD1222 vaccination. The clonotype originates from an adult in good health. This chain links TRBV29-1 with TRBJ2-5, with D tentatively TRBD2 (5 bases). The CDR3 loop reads CSDGSGTQYF. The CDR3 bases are TGCAGCGATGGGAGCGGGACCCAGTACTTC. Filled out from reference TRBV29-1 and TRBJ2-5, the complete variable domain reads SAVISQKPSRDICQRGTSLTIQCQVDSQVTMMFWYRQQPGQSLTLIATANQGSEATYESGFVIDKFPISRPNLTFSTLTVSNMSPEDSSIYLCSDGSGTQYFGPGTRLLVL.